This entry lists 26 T cell receptor beta chains sequenced from one sample in a study of preoperative IRX-2 immunotherapy in early breast cancer. Using immunoSEQ multiplex PCR, the repertoire was profiled, and TCRdb retains in-frame clones only, with some absent. Among about 62,000 clones, 94% were seen once, and the ten largest hold roughly 1.5%. Treatment of the sample: preoperative locoregional IRX-2 cytokine immunotherapy. This specimen was taken from a patient treated with IRX-2 immunotherapy. The receptors here all came from a human donor with breast cancer.

CDR3 sequence: CSVRGHGSNQPQHF. Here the CDR3 DNA reads TGCAGCGTCAGGGGGCACGGGAGCAATCAGCCCCAGCATTTT. The J gene is TRBJ1-5, the V gene TRBV29-1; 8 nucleotides match TRBD1. The junction had 5 bases not matched to a gene; V was cut back by 6 bases and J by 1 base. In germline, CDR1 is SQVTM, CDR2 ANQGSEA. CDR3 size: 14 residues. Full variable domain (missing parts from reference TRBV29-1 and TRBJ1-5): SAVISQKPSRDICQRGTSLTIQCQVDSQVTMMFWYRQQPGQSLTLIATANQGSEATYESGFVIDKFPISRPNLTFSTLTVSNMSPEDSSIYLCSVRGHGSNQPQHFGDGTRLSIL.

The chain links TRBV5-1 to TRBJ2-1, with 7 bases matching TRBD1. Unmatched junction bases numbered 8, after V lost 4 bases and J lost 7 bases. This CDR3 comprises 14 residues. Per germline, CDR1 SGHRS and CDR2 YFSETQ. The CDR3 region has the DNA TGCGCCAGCAGCAAGGGGGCGGACGTAAATGAGCAGTTCTTC. This gives the protein CASSKGADVNEQFF. The complete variable domain, with remaining parts taken from reference TRBV5-1 and TRBJ2-1, reads KAGVTQTPRYLIKTRGQQVTLSCSPISGHRSVSWYQQTPGQGLQFLFEYFSETQRNKGNFPGRFSGRQFSNSRSEMNVSTLELGDSALYLCASSKGADVNEQFFGPGTRLTVL.

The CDR3 nucleotides read TGTGCCAGCATTCCGGACAGGGGCCTAAATCAGCCCCAGCATTTT. As protein: CASIPDRGLNQPQHF. The V and J genes are TRBV28 and TRBJ1-5, with 9 positions matching TRBD1. V gave up 7 bases and J gave up 4 bases; unmatched junction bases: 8. The CDR3 runs 15 residues. CDR1 and CDR2 (germline): MDHEN, SYDVKM.

The chain employs TRBV5-6 and TRBJ2-7, with a possible D match to TRBD1 (5 bases). V was trimmed by 0 bases and J by 4 bases, leaving 11 bases between them. CDR3 length: 14 amino acids. Germline-derived CDR1 and CDR2 are SGHDT and YYEEEE. The CDR3 DNA is TGTGCCAGCAGCTTGGTGGGCAGGGCTTACGAGCAGTACTTC. It encodes CASSLVGRAYEQYF.

This clone showed up just once. The chain employs TRBV5-1 and TRBJ2-5; 9 nucleotides align to TRBD1. This CDR3 is 15 amino acids long. Per the germline V gene, CDR1 is SGHRS and CDR2 is YFSETQ. The V and J ends lost 1 base and 4 bases, in that order; junction bases with no gene match: 5. The CDR3 reads CASSLQQGAGETQYF. CDR3 DNA sequence: TGCGCCAGCAGCTTGCAACAGGGGGCCGGAGAGACCCAGTACTTC.

The chain links TRBV18 to TRBJ2-3, with 7 nucleotides matching TRBD2. Trimming at V came to 2 bases and at J to 5 bases, leaving 4 bases not matched to a gene. The germline gives CDR1 KGHSH, CDR2 LQKENI. The CDR3 has 14 amino acids. This CDR3 is CASSPAGEEDTQYF. The DNA of the CDR3 is TGTGCCAGCTCACCAGCGGGGGAGGAAGATACGCAGTATTTT. The full variable domain, completed using reference TRBV18 and TRBJ2-3, is NAGVMQNPRHLVRRRGQEARLRCSPMKGHSHVYWYRQLPEEGLKFMVYLQKENIIDESGMPKERFSAEFPKEGPSILRIQQVVRGDSAAYFCASSPAGEEDTQYFGPGTRLTVL.

The V and J genes are TRBV5-1 and TRBJ2-7; a weak D match, TRBD1 (7 bases). This CDR3 comprises 13 residues. V lost 6 bases to trimming and J lost 5 bases, with 15 bases between them. Germline V gene data show CDR1 as SGHRS and CDR2 as YFSETQ. The CDR3 here is CASTAGQPNEQYF. CDR3 sequence (DNA): TGCGCCAGCACTGCGGGACAGCCAAACGAGCAGTACTTC.

The chain joins TRBV4-3 to TRBJ2-5; 8 bases line up with TRBD1. This CDR3 contains 14 residues. The V gene end was trimmed by 3 bases and the J gene end by 5 bases; junction bases not matched to a gene: 5. Germline lookup yields CDR1 LGHNA and CDR2 YSLEER. The CDR3 sequence is CASSQRQGRETQYF. DNA for the CDR3: TGCGCCAGCAGCCAGAGACAGGGGCGGGAGACCCAGTACTTC.

The chain is built from TRBV7-8 and TRBJ2-7; tentative D call: TRBD2 (6 bases). V gave up 0 bases and J gave up 3 bases, with 12 bases separating them. The CDR3 contains 15 residues. The V gene's germline CDR1 is SGHVS and CDR2 FQNEAQ. CDR3 DNA: TGTGCCAGCAGCTTAGCGGGAGGAAATGTCTACGAGCAGTACTTC. It is translated as CASSLAGGNVYEQYF.

J is TRBJ2-5 and V is TRBV5-4, with a possible D match to TRBD1 (6 bases). The CDR3 runs to 14 residues. V was trimmed by 5 bases and J by 5 bases, leaving 16 bases between them. Per germline, CDR1 SGHNT and CDR2 YYREEE (reference sequence). CDR3 sequence: CASSREGVVETQYF. The DNA of the CDR3 is TGTGCCAGCAGTCGAGAGGGGGTGGTGGAGACCCAGTACTTC.

This chain joins TRBV27 and TRBJ2-1; D possibly uses TRBD1 or TRBD2 (5 bases each). Trimming cost V 4 bases and J 10 bases, with 11 bases left between them. The CDR3 sequence is 12 residues long. The germline CDR1 and CDR2 sequences are MNHEY and SMNVEV (reference sequence). For the CDR3, the DNA is TGTGCCAGCAGTTCCCCGGGACGAGAGCAGTTCTTC. Amino acids: CASSSPGREQFF.

The V gene is TRBV7-2, the J gene TRBJ1-4, with no clear D. V lost 5 bases, J lost 7 bases, and 20 bases lay in between. The V gene's germline CDR1 is SGHTA and CDR2 FQGNSA. The CDR3 totals 16 residues. The CDR3 DNA sequence: TGTGCCAGCAGCCCGGCACATTCCGCCGGCGGTGAAAAACTGTTTTTT. This gives the protein CASSPAHSAGGEKLFF. The entire variable domain, with the rest obtained from reference TRBV7-2 and TRBJ1-4, is as follows: GAGVSQSPSNKVTEKGKDVELRCDPISGHTALYWYRQSLGQGLEFLIYFQGNSAPDKSGLPSDRFSAERTGGSVSTLTIQRTQQEDSAVYLCASSPAHSAGGEKLFFGSGTQLSVL.

V gene TRBV4-3 combines with J gene TRBJ2-1; D not resolved. Trimming removed 0 bases at V and 4 bases at J, with 13 bases between. The CDR3 sequence is 16 residues long. Germline V lookup: CDR1 LGHNA, CDR2 YSLEER. CDR3 bases: TGCGCCAGCAGCCAAGAAAACTTCGGACCTTACAATGAGCAGTTCTTC. It yields the protein CASSQENFGPYNEQFF.

This chain uses TRBV10-3 with TRBJ2-1; 7 bases map to TRBD1. This CDR3 spans 17 amino acids. Germline V CDR1 and CDR2: ENHRY, SYGVKD. V was pared by 9 bases and J by 4 bases, with 18 bases of the junction left unmatched. The CDR3 reads CAIALRANWDRYNEQFF. For the CDR3, the DNA is TGTGCCATTGCGTTGCGGGCTAATTGGGACAGATACAATGAGCAGTTCTTC.

The chain employs TRBV7-3 and TRBJ1-3; D ambiguous. The V gene's germline CDR1 is SGHTA and CDR2 FQGTGA. The CDR3 consists of 16 residues. V was trimmed by 2 bases and J by 0 bases, leaving 11 bases between them. The CDR3 region is CASSLQGPHSGNTIYF. The CDR3 DNA follows: TGTGCCAGCAGCTTACAAGGGCCCCACTCTGGAAACACCATATATTTT.

This clone appeared a single time. The V call is TRBV19, the J call TRBJ1-1; maybe TRBD1 (6 bases). V was shortened by 8 bases and J by 0 bases, with 16 bases between the two germline ends. The CDR3 loop spans 15 amino acids. CDR1 is LNHDA, CDR2 SQIVND, per germline (reference sequence). In DNA form, the CDR3 reads TGTGCCAGTTTACCCCGGACAGTTCTGAACACTGAAGCTTTCTTT. It specifies CASLPRTVLNTEAFF.

The V call is TRBV19, the J call TRBJ2-5; 9 bases line up with TRBD1. The germline V gene has CDR1 LNHDA and CDR2 SQIVND (reference sequence). This CDR3 comprises 15 residues. Trimming took 5 bases from V and 5 from J; bases not matched to a gene: 9. As DNA, the CDR3 is TGTGCCAGTAGTCCAAGGTCCGGGACAGGGGAGACCCAGTACTTC. As protein: CASSPRSGTGETQYF. The full variable domain, completed using reference TRBV19 and TRBJ2-5, is DGGITQSPKYLFRKEGQNVTLSCEQNLNHDAMYWYRQDPGQGLRLIYYSQIVNDFQKGDIAEGYSVSREKKESFPLTVTSAQKNPTAFYLCASSPRSGTGETQYFGPGTRLLVL.

This rearrangement joins TRBV11-2 to TRBJ2-7; D is perhaps TRBD2 (6 bases). The CDR3 spans 14 residues. Trimming stripped 5 bases from V and 2 bases from J, with 13 bases between. The V gene's germline CDR1 is SGHAT and CDR2 FQNNGV. In DNA, the CDR3 is TGTGCCAGCAGCCGGGGGTTGGAGGCCTACGAGCAGTACTTC. This encodes CASSRGLEAYEQYF.

This chain joins TRBV7-3 and TRBJ2-3, with D unresolved. The V end was cut by 5 bases, the J end by 3 bases, with 18 bases between. This CDR3 is built from 16 residues. The germline CDR1 and CDR2 sequences are SGHTA and FQGTGA. CDR3 sequence (DNA): TGTGCCAGCAGCCCCCACCTCGCCCGCACAACAGATACGCAGTATTTT. The encoded protein is CASSPHLARTTDTQYF.

This rearrangement joins TRBV5-6 to TRBJ2-5; TRBD2 might be the D (6 bases). Between the trimmed V and J ends, which lost 7 bases and 3 bases, there was a span of 13 bases. Germline V gene data show CDR1 as SGHDT and CDR2 as YYEEEE. The CDR3 runs 13 residues. The CDR3, as DNA: TGTGCCAGCCTCGGGCGGGGAAAAGAGACCCAGTACTTC. Translating gives CASLGRGKETQYF.

The chain joins TRBV27 to TRBJ1-2; D may be TRBD1 (6 bases). The V end lost 1 base, the J end lost 4 bases, and 13 bases lay between the germline ends. Germline CDR1 reads MNHEY; CDR2 reads SMNVEV (reference sequence). The CDR3 length is 15 residues. As DNA, the CDR3 is TGTGCCAGCAGTTTATATCAGGGGTCTGGCTATGGCTACACCTTC. Translation: CASSLYQGSGYGYTF.

The chain employs TRBV5-3 and TRBJ1-3; D gene uncertain. TRBV5-3 falls under the ORF class, with uncertain function. The CDR3 totals 12 residues. V gave up 1 base and J gave up 4 bases, with 3 bases separating them. The CDR3 spells CARSLLGNTIYF. The CDR3 DNA reads TGTGCCAGAAGCTTGCTGGGAAACACCATATATTTT.

This clone turned up a few times. The genes are TRBV9 and TRBJ2-2; D is perhaps TRBD1 or TRBD2 (5 bases each). The CDR3 has 15 residues. The germline V gene encodes CDR1 SGDLS and CDR2 YYNGEE. Trimming took 3 bases from V and 5 from J, leaving 14 bases between them. CDR3 DNA: TGTGCCAGCAGCGGTAGGGACGGGGTGACCGGGGAGCTGTTTTTT. Its translation is CASSGRDGVTGELFF.

This rearrangement joins TRBV18 to TRBJ1-4; possibly TRBD1 for D (5 bases). This CDR3 is 15 amino acids long. Per germline, CDR1 KGHSH and CDR2 LQKENI. Trimming shortened V by 6 bases and J by 6 bases, and 17 bases separated the two germline ends. CDR3 region: CASSTRQGKYEKLFF. The CDR3 nucleotides read TGTGCCAGCTCGACACGTCAGGGAAAATATGAAAAACTGTTTTTT.

This clone has a handful of counts. The chain uses TRBV5-4 and TRBJ2-7; D is tentatively TRBD1 or TRBD2 (5 bases each). This CDR3 is 13 amino acids long. The germline CDR1 and CDR2 sequences are SGHNT and YYREEE (reference sequence). The V gene lost 2 bases and the J gene lost 6 bases, with 12 bases spanning the gap. The CDR3 sequence: CASSFEPGSEQYF. The CDR3 DNA reads TGTGCCAGCAGCTTTGAGCCAGGGAGCGAGCAGTACTTC. Full variable domain (outside the CDR3, taken from reference TRBV5-4 and TRBJ2-7): ETGVTQSPTHLIKTRGQQVTLRCSSQSGHNTVSWYQQALGQGPQFIFQYYREEENGRGNFPPRFSGLQFPNYSSELNVNALELDDSALYLCASSFEPGSEQYFGPGTRLTVT.

This clone was picked up one time. The rearrangement links TRBV7-2 to TRBJ2-4, with 7 bases matching TRBD1. The V and J ends lost 5 bases and 5 bases, in that order; junction bases with no gene match: 6. Germline V CDR1 and CDR2: SGHTA, FQGNSA. The CDR3 sequence is 14 residues long. The CDR3 nucleotides are TGTGCCAGCAGCCCAAGGGACAGAGAAAACATTCAGTACTTC. Protein product: CASSPRDRENIQYF.